This TCR beta chain comes out of a study of T and B cells in COVID-19 patients. Whole-study context: The recovered patients had mostly mild to moderate COVID-19 with outpatient management.

From blood, about 220-500 ng of genomic DNA served as TRB template. TRB rearrangements were amplified by multiplex PCR with BIOMED2 TRB-A/B primers. TCRdb re-analysed the multiplex PCR reads in MiXCR, keeping a single row per CDR3 protein. The sample lists roughly 15,000 distinct CDR3 sequences, 25% to 35% occurring once. The CDR3 has 16 residues. The V and J ends lost 5 bases and 4 bases, in that order; junction bases with no gene match: 12. Germline loops: CDR1 LNHDA, CDR2 SQIVND (reference sequence). The source is a human donor who had recovered from COVID-19. The chain links TRBV19 to TRBJ1-2; 8 bases agree with TRBD1. Sequencing was done on a sample of blood. CDR3 coding DNA: TGTGCCAGTAGTGCGTTACAGGGGGTCCAGACCTATGGCTACACCTTC. It codes for CASSALQGVQTYGYTF.